This is a list of T cell receptor beta chains from one sample in a study of T cells in Graves' hyperthyroidism and ophthalmopathy. MiXCR, run by TCRdb on the multiplex PCR reads, gives a single entry per CDR3 protein. The sample shows around 300,000 distinct CDR3 sequences, approximately 14% of them seen only once. Sequencing was carried out using blood. These receptors originate from a woman in her thirties or forties with Graves' ophthalmopathy. CDR3s include the opening cysteine and the closing phenylalanine or tryptophan. A D gene is named only where the DNA matches it firmly. Some rows have no size entry. The others give once, few or many, or a class for an expanded clone.

D | J | V | size | CDR3 | DNA
. | TRBJ2-5 | TRBV12-3/TRBV12-4 | many | CASSRTGTSAEYF | TGTGCCAGCAGTCGTACAGGGACCTCAGCGGAGTACTTC
. | TRBJ2-1 | TRBV6-1 | many | CASRGVGVNEQFF | TGTGCCAGCAGAGGGGTGGGAGTCAATGAGCAGTTCTTC
TRBD1 | TRBJ2-1 | TRBV25-1 | many | CASSELPIGTGTYNEQFF | TGTGCCAGCAGTGAACTCCCTATAGGGACAGGCACCTACAATGAGCAGTTCTTC
TRBD2 | TRBJ2-7 | TRBV27 | many | CASSFSSGTSGTEQYF | TGTGCCAGCAGTTTTTCATCCGGGACTAGCGGGACAGAGCAGTACTTC
TRBD2 | TRBJ2-1 | TRBV27 | . | CASLLTGTSNPNEQFF | TGTGCCAGCCTACTAACCGGGACTAGCAATCCCAATGAGCAGTTCTTC
TRBD1 | TRBJ2-3 | TRBV14 | once | CVSSRGDRARSTDTQYF | TGTGTCAGCAGCCGAGGAGACAGGGCAAGGAGCACAGATACGCAGTATTTT
TRBD1 | TRBJ1-2 | TRBV7-9 | . | CASSLVRQGAYGYTF | TGTGCCAGCAGCTTAGTGAGACAGGGGGCCTATGGCTACACCTTC
TRBD1 | TRBJ2-1 | TRBV7-2 | . | CASSLDRGVGEQFF | TGTGCCAGCAGCTTAGACAGGGGAGTAGGTGAGCAGTTCTTC
. | TRBJ1-1 | TRBV18 | few | CASSPQRPWSEAFF | TGTGCCAGCTCACCACAGCGGCCGTGGAGTGAAGCTTTCTTT
. | TRBJ1-3 | TRBV6-6 | . | CASSYSGGRNTIYF | TGTGCCAGCAGTTACTCTGGGGGACGGAACACCATATATTTT
. | TRBJ2-5 | TRBV3-1 | . | CASSQDGGAQETQYF | TGTGCCAGCAGCCAAGATGGGGGGGCCCAAGAGACCCAGTACTTC
. | TRBJ1-6 | TRBV7-2 | few | CASSLDTRSPLHF | TGTGCCAGCAGCTTAGATACTAGGTCACCCCTCCACTTT
TRBD2 | TRBJ2-3 | TRBV27 | many | CASINRGRAGTDTQYF | TGTGCCAGCATCAATCGGGGGAGGGCTGGTACAGATACGCAGTATTTT
TRBD1 | TRBJ2-3 | TRBV11-1 | many | CASASGQDTDTQYF | TGTGCCAGCGCTTCTGGACAGGACACAGATACGCAGTATTTT
. | TRBJ1-3 | TRBV9 | . | CASTPTANSGNTIYF | TGTGCCAGCACCCCGACAGCGAACTCTGGAAACACCATATATTTT
. | TRBJ1-3 | TRBV10-2 | few | CASSDGLFSGNTIYF | TGCGCCAGCAGTGATGGGCTGTTCTCTGGAAACACCATATATTTT
TRBD2 | TRBJ2-1 | TRBV6-1 | many | CASSHGTSGGYNEQFF | TGTGCCAGCAGTCACGGGACTAGCGGGGGGTACAATGAGCAGTTCTTC
. | TRBJ2-7 | TRBV3-1 | many | CASSQGASSYEQYF | TGTGCCAGCAGCCAAGGCGCCAGCTCCTACGAGCAGTACTTC
TRBD1 | TRBJ2-5 | TRBV7-9 | . | CASSATGDGTQYF | TGTGCCAGCAGCGCTACAGGGGATGGGACCCAGTACTTC
TRBD1 | TRBJ1-2 | TRBV20-1 | . | CSAREGTGGGLFGYTF | TGCAGTGCTAGAGAGGGGACAGGGGGGGGCCTTTTTGGCTACACCTTC
. | TRBJ1-2 | TRBV30 | few | CAWSLGLIYGYTF | TGTGCCTGGAGTCTGGGCCTAATCTATGGCTACACCTTC
TRBD1 | TRBJ2-2 | TRBV12-5 | few | CASGLEAGGFAGELFF | TGTGCTAGTGGTTTGGAGGCAGGGGGCTTTGCCGGGGAGCTGTTTTTT
TRBD1 | TRBJ2-5 | TRBV15 | . | CATGQGDQETQYF | TGTGCCACCGGACAGGGCGACCAAGAGACCCAGTACTTC
TRBD1 | TRBJ1-1 | TRBV7-9 | . | CASSYGQGMGNTEAFF | TGTGCCAGCAGCTACGGACAGGGGATGGGGAACACTGAAGCTTTCTTT
TRBD1 | TRBJ1-2 | TRBV6-1 | many | CASSELPSGGYGYTF | TGTGCCAGCAGTGAACTACCCTCAGGGGGATATGGCTACACCTTC
TRBD2 | TRBJ2-4 | TRBV20-1 | many | CSAHALQGLASAKNIQYF | TGCAGTGCTCACGCTCTACAGGGACTAGCGAGCGCCAAAAACATTCAGTACTTC
. | TRBJ1-2 | TRBV5-1 | few | CASSFLNSAGYTF | TGCGCCAGCAGCTTCCTGAACTCGGCGGGCTACACCTTC
. | TRBJ2-1 | TRBV12-3/TRBV12-4 | many | CASSLASPANEQFF | TGTGCCAGCAGTTTAGCGAGCCCGGCCAATGAGCAGTTCTTC
TRBD2 | TRBJ2-5 | TRBV2 | many | CASSGGGIQETQYF | TGTGCCAGCTCAGGCGGGGGTATACAAGAGACCCAGTACTTC
TRBD1 | TRBJ2-6 | TRBV28 | many | CASSSTGASGANVLTF | TGTGCCAGCAGCTCGACAGGGGCTTCTGGGGCCAACGTCCTGACTTTC
. | TRBJ2-2 | TRBV24-1 | few | CATSDFSGAGTGELFF | TGTGCCACCAGTGATTTTTCCGGGGCTGGGACCGGGGAGCTGTTTTTT
. | TRBJ1-1 | TRBV20-1 | many | CSARGKWAFF | TGCAGTGCGAGAGGGAAGTGGGCTTTCTTT
. | TRBJ1-1 | TRBV28 | many | CASRHQQGMNTEAFF | TGTGCCAGCAGACATCAACAGGGCATGAACACTGAAGCTTTCTTT
TRBD2 | TRBJ2-7 | TRBV13 | few | CASSLPTSGNNEQCF | TGTGCCAGCAGCTTACCGACTAGCGGGAACAACGAGCAGTGCTTC
. | TRBJ1-1 | TRBV9 | few | CASSVGTILGGYTEAFF | TGTGCCAGCAGCGTAGGGACGATCTTGGGGGGGTACACTGAAGCTTTCTTT
TRBD2 | TRBJ2-7 | TRBV2 | many | CASSHYLAGAYEQYF | TGTGCCAGCAGTCACTACTTAGCGGGGGCCTACGAGCAGTACTTC
TRBD1 | TRBJ2-1 | TRBV20-1 | many | CSAVGQSFYNEQFF | TGCAGTGCAGTGGGACAGAGTTTTTACAATGAGCAGTTCTTC
. | TRBJ1-1 | TRBV7-2 | many | CASSSPRVSGWAEAFF | TGTGCCAGCAGCTCACCTAGGGTGTCGGGTTGGGCTGAAGCTTTCTTT
. | TRBJ1-2 | TRBV12-3/TRBV12-4 | many | CASSLQGGYGYTF | TGTGCCAGCAGTTTACAGGGAGGATATGGCTACACCTTC
TRBD1 | TRBJ1-5 | TRBV12-3/TRBV12-4 | . | CASSAGTGFQPQHF | TGTGCCAGCAGCGCGGGGACAGGGTTTCAGCCCCAGCATTTT
TRBD1 | TRBJ1-2 | TRBV18 | few | CASSPGQRLYGYTF | TGTGCCAGCTCACCGGGACAGAGGCTCTATGGCTACACCTTC
. | TRBJ2-6 | TRBV28 | few | CASSPWADSPSGANVLTF | TGTGCCAGCTCACCTTGGGCAGATTCTCCCTCTGGGGCCAACGTCCTGACTTTC
. | TRBJ1-2 | TRBV6-1 | . | CASTQGLIGNYGYTF | TGTGCCAGCACCCAAGGTCTAATTGGGAACTATGGCTACACCTTC
TRBD1 | TRBJ2-1 | TRBV27 | many | CASQGAGGVSYNEQFF | TGTGCCAGCCAGGGGGCAGGGGGCGTCTCCTACAATGAGCAGTTCTTC